The present TCR beta chain was sequenced within a study of OX40 agonist ivuxolimab in advanced cancers. About the study: Melanoma, hepatocellular carcinoma, head and neck or renal cell cancer occurred in dose-escalation patients. Allowance was made for prior anti-PD-1, anti-PD-L1 or anti-CTLA-4 therapy, and roughly 40% had some. From roughly 23 to 85 years was the age range, with a mean of about 56 years, and 65% to 90% were male.

TCRdb's copy holds only in-frame clones and misses some; the assay was immunoSEQ multiplex PCR. Of approximately 58,000 clones in the sample, roughly 90% are singletons; the top ten hold more than 9.5%. This clone came up once. Trimming removed 3 bases at V and 4 bases at J, with 13 bases between. Germline values: CDR1 MNHEY, CDR2 SMNVEV (reference sequence). This CDR3 region has 15 residues. V usage is TRBV27 and J usage is TRBJ2-1; D ambiguous. The TCR comes from an adult with an advanced solid tumor such as melanoma, head and neck, liver or kidney cancer. Material: CD4+ or CD8+ T cells sorted from blood, obtained in a trial of the OX40 agonist ivuxolimab. CDR3 region: CASSFLSIEYNEQFF. CDR3 nucleotides: TGTGCCAGCAGTTTTCTGTCAATTGAATACAATGAGCAGTTCTTC.